The T cell receptor beta chain described here comes from a study of blood T cell repertoires in COVID-19. Assay: immunoSEQ multiplex PCR; the TCRdb copy retains only in-frame clones and omits some. The data show over 100,000 clones, with roughly 92% seen just once and roughly 1.9% held by the top ten. CDR1 and CDR2 from the germline V gene are MDHEN and SYDVKM. The CDR3 covers 14 residues. The V gene lost 4 bases and the J gene lost 8 bases, with 14 bases spanning the gap. V usage is TRBV28 and J usage is TRBJ1-4; possibly TRBD1 for D (5 bases). This clonotype was sampled from a woman aged 45-59 years with COVID-19, enrolled during active disease. Sequencing was carried out using peripheral blood. CDR3 region: CASSSWAGKEKLFF. As DNA, the CDR3 is TGTGCCAGCAGTTCATGGGCAGGGAAGGAAAAACTGTTTTTT.